This T cell receptor (beta chain) is drawn from a study of PD-1 blockade in classical Hodgkin lymphoma. A remark on this clone: Antigen unknown.

TCRdb's copy holds only in-frame clones and misses some; the assay was immunoSEQ multiplex PCR. The sample holds roughly 50,000 clones; around 81% are singletons and the top ten take around 22%. This CDR3 has 16 amino acids. Patients all relapsed after autologous stem cell transplantation, and there was variation in brentuximab vedotin exposure. The study, taken as a whole, reports: Newly diagnosed patients had diversity similar to the baseline diversity of complete responders. Healthy donors were reported to have higher baseline TCR diversity than newly diagnosed patients. A significant rise in TCR diversity by C4D1 was seen for CD4+ but not CD8+ cells.

Sequenced here: peripheral blood mononuclear cells (PBMCs), sampled before the second cycle of nivolumab. This TCR came from a human donor with classical Hodgkin lymphoma. The chain recombines TRBV21-1 with TRBJ1-2; the table's D call, TRBD1, was not checked against the DNA. TRBV21-1 constitutes a pseudogene. CDR3 region: CARHRDPPPSNYGYTF. CDR3 nucleotides: TGTGCCAGACACAGGGACCCCCCGCCTTCTAACTATGGCTACACCTTC.